This T cell receptor beta chain was documented in a study of T cell repertoires in cytomegalovirus infection (dated by TCRdb to the late 2010s). At the level of the whole study: The peptide stimulations were aimed at well-studied HLA-B-restricted epitopes as well as recently identified HLA-C-restricted CMV epitopes, whose presentation resists viral immunomodulation. Donor HLA type was relevant to the analysis, as public TCR beta signatures indicated carriage of CMV infection together with the matching HLA type. What the authors observed across the whole study: In both this cohort and an independent approximately 350-donor cohort, the cumulative frequency of public TCR beta family members distinguished carriers of CMV infection plus the relevant HLA type. The ex vivo response was dominated by HLA-C-restricted CMV-specific TCR beta clonotypes, which also provided the single most frequent clonotype in two of eight donors.

The instrument was an Illumina HiSeq 1500. TCRdb itself trimmed the public reads at Q25 with fastp, ran MiXCR and retained productive beta chains. One record per CDR3 amino acid sequence lists the most common genes and DNA. Here the sample has roughly 340,000 distinct CDR3 sequences; about 29% occur a single time. The ten largest account for around 20% of the sample. This specimen's treatment or condition label, per the study, means: in vitro stimulation with specific CMV peptide epitopes to enrich CMV-specific T cells. To note about this clonotype: What antigen it recognizes has not been identified. No base-level quality is on record; no much larger clone is a single base apart.

The CDR3 numbers 13 residues from cysteine through phenylalanine. The read is trimmed to its CDR3 DNA, 39 bases read in frame from base 1. V loses 4 bases of germline sequence and J loses 9 bases, and the interval between the two ends is 12 bases. Per the germline V gene, KGHDR is the CDR1 and SFDVKD is the CDR2. Sequenced material: cultured PBMCs, taken from culture after CMV antigen stimulation. The receptor comes from a human donor in good health (CMV status not recorded). Some clones in this sample may be carry-over from other donors' samples. The chain is assembled from TRBV24-1 and TRBJ2-1; the D gene cannot be resolved reliably. This receptor has the CDR3 CATSEPGLTEQFF. Here is the DNA: TGTGCCACCAGTGAGCCGGGCTTAACTGAGCAGTTCTTC.